The 19 T cell receptor beta chains listed next were all sequenced from one sample in a study of cytomegalovirus exposure and HLA in healthy donors. It was with 60 Vbeta and 13 Jbeta primers that the PCR ran. Sequencing was performed with immunoSEQ multiplex PCR; in TCRdb, only in-frame clones are kept and a portion is missing. The repertoire table contains some 30,000 clones. The sample comprised PBMCs. These receptors originate from a woman in her 40s in good health and CMV-seropositive.

The rearrangement uses TRBV29-1 and TRBJ2-1; 8 bases align to TRBD1. Germline V gene lookup returns CDR1 SQVTM and CDR2 ANQGSEA. The CDR3 length is 13 residues. The junction had 7 bases not matched to a gene; V was cut back by 3 bases and J by 9 bases. The DNA of the CDR3 is TGCAGCGTTGACAGGGGGCGTGTGGGTGAGCAGTTCTTC. It specifies CSVDRGRVGEQFF.

The CDR3 protein is CASSDTQSAGTEAFF. The CDR3, as DNA: TGTGCCAGCAGCGATACACAGTCGGCGGGAACTGAAGCTTTCTTT. J is TRBJ1-1 and V is TRBV13, with D hard to call. The V end was cut by 5 bases, the J end by 5 bases, with 18 bases between. This CDR3 spans 15 amino acids. From germline, CDR1 is PRHDT and CDR2 FYEKMQ (reference sequence).

This chain connects TRBV18 to TRBJ2-7, with 8 bases lining up with TRBD1. Germline-derived CDR1 and CDR2 are KGHSH and LQKENI. V shed 4 bases, J shed 3 bases, and the junction held 5 bases outside the gene matches. The CDR3 runs 14 residues. In DNA, the CDR3 is TGTGCCAGCTCACAGACAGGGGATAGCTACGAGCAGTACTTC. This translates into CASSQTGDSYEQYF.

The rearrangement joins TRBV7-3 to TRBJ2-5; the D gene is possibly TRBD1 (5 bases). This CDR3 has 13 residues. Germline V lookup: CDR1 SGHTA, CDR2 FQGTGA. V was trimmed by 5 bases and J by 4 bases, leaving 11 bases between them. Written as DNA, the CDR3 is TGTGCCAGCAGCAGGGGTTCGGGAGAGACCCAGTACTTC. It translates to CASSRGSGETQYF.

The chain employs TRBV5-4 and TRBJ2-2; 9 nucleotides line up with TRBD1. The V gene's germline CDR1 is SGHNT and CDR2 YYREEE (reference sequence). CDR3 length equals 15 residues. The V segment lost 3 bases and the J segment 4 bases; nucleotides outside the gene matches: 4. DNA of the CDR3: TGTGCCAGCAGCTATATGGACAGGGGCACCGGGGAGCTGTTTTTT. Its translation is CASSYMDRGTGELFF.

V is TRBV30 and J is TRBJ1-5, with 8 nucleotides matching TRBD1. Germline V gives CDR1 GTSNPN, CDR2 SVGIG (reference sequence). The junction had 6 bases not matched to a gene; V was cut back by 5 bases and J by 6 bases. CDR3 length equals 13 residues. This CDR3 reads CAWGGQVGQPQHF. CDR3 sequence (DNA): TGTGCCTGGGGGGGACAGGTTGGTCAGCCCCAGCATTTT.

This sequence joins TRBV5-1 and TRBJ2-7, with 11 bases lining up with TRBD2. The CDR3 is 14 amino acids. The germline CDR1 and CDR2 sequences are SGHRS and YFSETQ. V was clipped by 4 bases and J by 3 bases; unmatched bases: 3. CDR3 nucleotide sequence: TGCGCCAGCAGCCTAGGGACTAGCGGCTACGAGCAGTACTTC. The encoded protein is CASSLGTSGYEQYF.

The CDR3 spells CASSLRTNQETQYF. CDR3 DNA: TGTGCCAGCAGCCTGAGGACTAACCAAGAGACCCAGTACTTC. The chain joins TRBV7-9 to TRBJ2-5; a weak D match, TRBD2 (6 bases). The V end was cut by 5 bases, the J end by 0 bases, with 10 bases between. CDR3 length: 14 amino acids. Per the germline V gene, CDR1 is SEHNR and CDR2 is FQNEAQ (reference sequence).

The V and J genes are TRBV11-1 and TRBJ2-7, with D unresolved. CDR3 length equals 14 residues. Germline CDR1 reads SGHAT; CDR2 reads FQDESV (reference sequence). Between the trimmed V and J ends, which lost 4 bases and 2 bases, there was a span of 12 bases. The CDR3 spells CASSSNDGAYEQYF. DNA for the CDR3: TGTGCCAGCAGCTCAAACGACGGAGCCTACGAGCAGTACTTC.

This chain connects TRBV7-2 to TRBJ2-7; possibly TRBD2 for D (6 bases). The germline CDR1 and CDR2 sequences are SGHTA and FQGNSA. The V gene lost 5 bases and the J gene lost 5 bases, with 16 bases spanning the gap. The CDR3 spans 14 residues. The CDR3 bases are TGTGCCAGCAGCGGGTTGGCGGGAAGTAACGAGCAGTACTTC. It encodes CASSGLAGSNEQYF.

The chain recombines TRBV19 with TRBJ1-1; 7 bases are a match to TRBD1. The CDR3 loop spans 14 amino acids. Germline loops: CDR1 LNHDA, CDR2 SQIVND (reference sequence). Trimming removed 6 bases from V and 4 bases from J; junction bases left unmatched: 8. This CDR3 reads CASSRDRGGTEAFF. In DNA form, the CDR3 reads TGTGCCAGTAGCCGGGACAGAGGCGGCACTGAAGCTTTCTTT. Full variable domain (remainder filled in from reference TRBV19 and TRBJ1-1): DGGITQSPKYLFRKEGQNVTLSCEQNLNHDAMYWYRQDPGQGLRLIYYSQIVNDFQKGDIAEGYSVSREKKESFPLTVTSAQKNPTAFYLCASSRDRGGTEAFFGQGTRLTVV.

The chain has TRBV25-1 and TRBJ1-2; 7 bases are shared with TRBD1. The CDR3 loop spans 14 amino acids. V trimming: 8 bases; J trimming: 7 bases; junction bases outside the gene matches: 13. CDR1 MGHDK and CDR2 SYGVNS come from the germline V gene. This chain's CDR3 is CASRDRVKAGGYTF. CDR3 nucleotides: TGTGCCAGCCGAGACAGGGTGAAGGCGGGTGGCTACACCTTC.

The rearrangement uses TRBV4-1 and TRBJ2-1; tentatively, D is TRBD2 (5 bases). V was shortened by 0 bases and J by 1 base, with 7 bases between the two germline ends. The CDR3 has 15 amino acids. Germline V lookup: CDR1 MGHRA, CDR2 YSYEKL. The CDR3: CASSQDRGSYNEQFF. In nucleotides, the CDR3 is TGCGCCAGCAGCCAAGACCGGGGTTCCTACAATGAGCAGTTCTTC.

The rearrangement uses TRBV2 and TRBJ2-7, with unresolved D. CDR1 SNHLY and CDR2 FYNNEI come from the germline V gene. The CDR3 sequence is 11 residues long. V dropped 6 bases and J dropped 2 bases, with 5 bases sitting between them. The CDR3 protein is CASSSPYEQYF. The CDR3 nucleotides read TGTGCCAGCAGCTCCCCCTACGAGCAGTACTTC.

CDR3 in DNA: TGTGCCAGCAGTGCGCGGGAGGGATACGAGCAGTACTTC. Translation gives CASSAREGYEQYF. The V gene is TRBV6-4, the J gene TRBJ2-7; 9 nucleotides match TRBD2. Germline CDR1 and CDR2: MRHNA and SNTAGT. This CDR3 is 13 amino acids long. Trimming at V came to 4 bases and at J to 4 bases, leaving 2 bases not matched to a gene.

The V gene is TRBV9, the J gene TRBJ2-7; 11 nucleotides match TRBD1. Losses at the gene ends were 3 bases for V and 3 bases for J; bases not matched to a gene: 5. Per the germline V gene, CDR1 is SGDLS and CDR2 is YYNGEE. The CDR3 length is 15 residues. The CDR3 nucleotides read TGTGCCAGCAGCGGCGGGACAGGGGGTATCTACGAGCAGTACTTC. Translating it yields CASSGGTGGIYEQYF.

This chain joins TRBV18 and TRBJ1-2; 8 bases match TRBD1. Germline loops: CDR1 KGHSH, CDR2 LQKENI. Losses at the gene ends were 5 bases for V and 5 bases for J; bases not matched to a gene: 10. This CDR3 has 15 residues. The CDR3, as DNA: TGTGCCAGCTCAGCGTCTGGGACAGGCACTTATGGCTACACCTTC. Amino acid sequence: CASSASGTGTYGYTF.

This chain joins TRBV6-5 and TRBJ2-3, with D possibly matching TRBD1 (6 bases). Germline-derived CDR1 and CDR2 are MNHEY and SVGAGI. Trimming pared 5 bases from V and 4 bases from J, leaving 7 bases between. CDR3 length equals 12 residues. CDR3 loop: CASSRTADTQYF. As DNA, the CDR3 is TGTGCCAGCAGTAGGACAGCAGATACGCAGTATTTT.

This chain joins TRBV9 and TRBJ2-7; no definite D call. The CDR3 extends over 15 amino acids. Germline V gene lookup returns CDR1 SGDLS and CDR2 YYNGEE. Between the trimmed V and J ends, which lost 0 bases and 1 base, there was a span of 11 bases. This CDR3 reads CASSVAGTSSYEQYF. The DNA for the CDR3 is TGTGCCAGCAGCGTAGCTGGTACTTCTTCCTACGAGCAGTACTTC. The whole variable domain, remainder taken from reference TRBV9 and TRBJ2-7, is DSGVTQTPKHLITATGQRVTLRCSPRSGDLSVYWYQQSLDQGLQFLIQYYNGEERAKGNILERFSAQQFPDLHSELNLSSLELGDSALYFCASSVAGTSSYEQYFGPGTRLTVT.